This passage covers 7 T cell receptor beta chains from one sample sequenced in a study of CD8 T cells in Susac syndrome. Reverse transcription of about 0.45 to 1 ug RNA used random hexamers. TCRdb redid the calling of the immunoSEQ multiplex PCR reads with MiXCR, one entry per CDR3 protein. Of about 150,000 distinct CDR3 sequences detected, roughly 95% appear once; the ten largest clones hold 0.14% to 0.15%. Sequenced input: CD8+ T cells from PBMCs. These receptors came from a human donor with multiple sclerosis.

The chain employs TRBV9 and TRBJ2-5, with 15 bases matching TRBD2. V gave up 4 bases and J gave up 5 bases; unmatched junction bases: 9. Germline V gene data show CDR1 as SGDLS and CDR2 as YYNGEE. The CDR3 consists of 17 residues. CDR3 sequence (DNA): TGTGCCAGCAGCAGAGAGGGACTAGCGGGAGGTTATGAGACCCAGTACTTC. Its protein product is CASSREGLAGGYETQYF.

The gene calls are TRBV6-6 and TRBJ2-7; D remains unclear. The CDR3 is 14 amino acids. Germline CDR1 and CDR2: MNHNY and SVGAGI (reference sequence). Trimming shortened V by 0 bases and J by 2 bases, and 8 bases separated the two germline ends. The CDR3 DNA follows: TGTGCCAGCAGTTACTCCCAGGTTACCTACGAGCAGTACTTC. It codes for CASSYSQVTYEQYF.

The gene calls are TRBV6-6 and TRBJ2-3; D remains ambiguous. The CDR3 sequence is 13 residues long. V shed 2 bases and J shed 0 bases, with 3 bases lying between them. The germline CDR1 and CDR2 sequences are MNHNY and SVGAGI (reference sequence). This CDR3 reads CASSYPSTDTQYF. For the CDR3, the DNA is TGTGCCAGCAGTTACCCAAGCACAGATACGCAGTATTTT.

The chain couples TRBV7-9 to TRBJ1-5; tentatively, D is TRBD1 (6 bases). This CDR3 is 16 amino acids long. Germline V gene lookup returns CDR1 SEHNR and CDR2 FQNEAQ (reference sequence). Trimming took 6 bases from V and 2 from J, leaving 17 bases between them. The CDR3: CASSHREEEGNQPQHF. CDR3 sequence (DNA): TGTGCCAGCAGTCACAGGGAGGAGGAGGGCAATCAGCCCCAGCATTTT. Combining the CDR3 with reference TRBV7-9 and TRBJ1-5 gives the whole variable domain DTGVSQNPRHKITKRGQNVTFRCDPISEHNRLYWYRQTLGQGPEFLTYFQNEAQLEKSRLLSDRFSAERPKGSFSTLEIQRTEQGDSAMYLCASSHREEEGNQPQHFGDGTRLSIL.

This chain joins TRBV12-3 or TRBV12-4 and TRBJ2-3, with 10 bases identical to TRBD2. CDR3 length: 15 amino acids. The J segment lost 6 bases and the V segment lost 5 bases, leaving 8 bases of the junction unmatched. The CDR3 coding sequence is TGTGCCAGCAGTGAGGCCCTAGCGGGGGCCGATACGCAGTATTTT. Its translation: CASSEALAGADTQYF.

This chain joins TRBV12-3 or TRBV12-4 and TRBJ2-7; TRBD2 matches at 15 bases. The CDR3 has 18 amino acids. V was clipped by 5 bases and J by 0 bases; unmatched bases: 8. CDR3 in DNA: TGTGCCAGCAGTCCCGGGACTAGCGGGGGGACTATCTCCTACGAGCAGTACTTC. As protein: CASSPGTSGGTISYEQYF.

This chain joins TRBV5-1 and TRBJ2-7; D gene unclear. The CDR3 totals 13 residues. Trimming removed 2 bases from V and 5 bases from J, with 11 bases in between. The germline V gene has CDR1 SGHRS and CDR2 YFSETQ. CDR3 nucleotides: TGCGCCAGCAGCTTCTCTCCCGGAAACGAGCAGTACTTC. Translated, it gives CASSFSPGNEQYF.